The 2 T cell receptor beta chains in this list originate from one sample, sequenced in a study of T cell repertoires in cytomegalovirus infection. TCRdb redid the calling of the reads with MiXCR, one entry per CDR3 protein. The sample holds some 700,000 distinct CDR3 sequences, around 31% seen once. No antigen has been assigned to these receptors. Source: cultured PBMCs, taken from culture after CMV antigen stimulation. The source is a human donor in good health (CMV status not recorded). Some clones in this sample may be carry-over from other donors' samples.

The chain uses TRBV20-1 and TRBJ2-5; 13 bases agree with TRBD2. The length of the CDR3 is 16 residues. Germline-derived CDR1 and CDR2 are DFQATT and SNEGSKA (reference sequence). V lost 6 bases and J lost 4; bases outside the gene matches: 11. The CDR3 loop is CSARTSGSLTGETQYF. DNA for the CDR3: TGCAGTGCCAGGACTAGCGGGAGTCTAACAGGAGAGACCCAGTACTTC.

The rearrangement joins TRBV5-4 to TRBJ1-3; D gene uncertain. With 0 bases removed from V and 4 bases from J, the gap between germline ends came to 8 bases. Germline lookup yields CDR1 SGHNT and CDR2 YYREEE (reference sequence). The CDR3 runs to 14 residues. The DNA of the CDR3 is TGTGCCAGCAGCTTGGATTATTTCGGAAACACCATATATTTT. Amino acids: CASSLDYFGNTIYF.